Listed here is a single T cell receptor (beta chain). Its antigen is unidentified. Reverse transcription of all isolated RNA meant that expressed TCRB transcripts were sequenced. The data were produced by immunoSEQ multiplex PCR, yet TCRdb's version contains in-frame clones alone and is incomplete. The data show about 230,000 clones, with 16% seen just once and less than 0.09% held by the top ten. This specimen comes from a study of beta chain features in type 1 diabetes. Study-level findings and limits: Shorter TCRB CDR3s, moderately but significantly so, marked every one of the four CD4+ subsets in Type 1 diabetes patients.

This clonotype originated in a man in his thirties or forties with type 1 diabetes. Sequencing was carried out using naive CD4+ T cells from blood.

CDR3 sequence: CASSQLGLATGELFF. In nucleotides, the CDR3 is TGTGCCAGCAGCCAACTGGGACTAGCCACCGGGGAGCTGTTTTTT. V gene TRBV14 combines with J gene TRBJ2-2, with 9 nucleotides matching TRBD2. Unmatched junction bases numbered 2, after V lost 2 bases and J lost 4 bases. Germline CDR1 SGHDN, CDR2 FVKESK. The CDR3 sequence is 15 residues long.